Presented here are 32 T cell receptor beta chains from one specimen sequenced in a study of shared clonotypes between healthy human individuals. The assay was immunoSEQ multiplex PCR, and TCRdb's table has in-frame clones only and misses some. The profile shows fewer than 350,000 clones, about nine tenths of them singletons. Sequenced: memory CD8+ T cells sorted from blood. Regarding subset: CD45RO+ cells pooled with CCR7-negative TemRA cells. The source of these receptors is a man younger than 35 in good health.

This clone was recorded once. The gene calls are TRBV6-5 and TRBJ2-1; the D call may be TRBD1 or TRBD2 (5 bases each). With 2 bases removed from V and 5 bases from J, the gap between germline ends came to 16 bases. The CDR3 contains 16 residues. The V gene's germline CDR1 is MNHEY and CDR2 SVGAGI. The CDR3 here is CASSYLKGTEDNEQFF. CDR3 nucleotides: TGTGCCAGCAGTTACCTGAAGGGGACCGAAGACAATGAGCAGTTCTTC.

The chain carries TRBV7-9 and TRBJ2-7; D is undetermined. The V end was cut by 1 base, the J end by 2 bases, with 6 bases between. This CDR3 spans 13 amino acids. Germline assignment: CDR1 SEHNR and CDR2 FQNEAQ (reference sequence). CDR3 amino acids: CASSLETAYEQYF. In DNA, the CDR3 is TGTGCCAGCAGCTTAGAAACAGCCTACGAGCAGTACTTC.

This clone turned up a few times. This same CDR3 is encoded by further DNA sequences in the sample. The genes are TRBV19 and TRBJ2-7; D gene ambiguous. The germline V and J ends were trimmed by 6 bases and 1 base, with 10 bases remaining between them. Germline V gives CDR1 LNHDA, CDR2 SQIVND (reference sequence). The length of the CDR3 is 13 residues. DNA for the CDR3: TGTGCCAGTAGCCCAGCACCATCCTACGAGCAGTACTTC. As protein: CASSPAPSYEQYF.

The chain combines TRBV7-6 with TRBJ2-1; TRBD2 matches 9 bases. From germline, CDR1 is SGHVS and CDR2 FNYEAQ. CDR3 length: 16 residues. The J segment lost 3 bases and the V segment lost 5 bases, leaving 8 bases of the junction unmatched. In nucleotides, the CDR3 is TGTGCCAGCAGCCCCCTGAGCGGGAGGAACTACAATGAGCAGTTCTTC. It specifies CASSPLSGRNYNEQFF.

The chain is built from TRBV29-1 and TRBJ2-1; the match to TRBD2 covers 7 bases. There are 14 residues in the CDR3. V shed 3 bases and J 7 bases; nucleotides not matched to a gene: 9. Germline lookup yields CDR1 SQVTM and CDR2 ANQGSEA. The CDR3 sequence: CSVEGGSLRNEQFF. CDR3 DNA: TGCAGCGTTGAGGGCGGGAGTCTTAGGAATGAGCAGTTCTTC.

Worth noting for this clone: The same CDR3 can be traced to other DNA sequences in this sample. The chain links TRBV4-1 to TRBJ2-7, with a possible D match to TRBD2 (6 bases). This CDR3 comprises 14 residues. V lost 1 base and J 3 bases, leaving 10 bases between the germline ends. Germline V gives CDR1 MGHRA, CDR2 YSYEKL. The CDR3 reads CASSQVAGGYEQYF. In nucleotides, the CDR3 is TGCGCCAGCAGCCAAGTTGCCGGGGGCTACGAGCAGTACTTC.

The table lists this clone with many counts. The V call is TRBV9, the J call TRBJ2-7; 8 bases align to TRBD2. Germline lookup yields CDR1 SGDLS and CDR2 YYNGEE. There are 15 residues in the CDR3. J was trimmed by 2 bases and V by 0 bases; bases with no gene match: 4. The CDR3 here is CASSVGGLAAYEQYF. Here the CDR3 DNA reads TGTGCCAGCAGCGTAGGTGGACTAGCTGCCTACGAGCAGTACTTC.

The chain is built from TRBV27 and TRBJ2-1, with TRBD2 matching 11 bases. Trimming at V came to 5 bases and at J to 7 bases, leaving 13 bases not matched to a gene. CDR3 size: 17 residues. Germline V gene data show CDR1 as MNHEY and CDR2 as SMNVEV (reference sequence). The chain's CDR3 is CASSPLSPSGGPNEQFF. DNA of the CDR3: TGTGCCAGCAGTCCCCTGTCCCCTAGCGGGGGGCCGAATGAGCAGTTCTTC.

The rearrangement uses TRBV4-1 and TRBJ2-1; unclear D gene. Germline V gene lookup returns CDR1 MGHRA and CDR2 YSYEKL. The length of the CDR3 is 13 residues. V shed 2 bases and J shed 10 bases, with 12 bases lying between them. CDR3 loop: CASSQPTLGEQFF. CDR3 sequence (DNA): TGCGCCAGCAGCCAACCAACACTGGGCGAGCAGTTCTTC.

The chain employs TRBV4-1 and TRBJ1-5, with 9 nucleotides matching TRBD1. V gave up 2 bases and J gave up 5 bases; unmatched junction bases: 4. The germline V gene encodes CDR1 MGHRA and CDR2 YSYEKL. CDR3 size: 15 residues. The CDR3 DNA is TGCGCCAGCAGCCAAACGACAGGGGGTCATCAGCCCCAGCATTTT. As protein: CASSQTTGGHQPQHF.

CDR3 bases: TGTGCCAGCAGCCGATTAGAGGCGGGAGCGTCAGATACGCAGTATTTT. Translating it yields CASSRLEAGASDTQYF. The rearrangement uses TRBV5-4 and TRBJ2-3, with 7 bases fitting TRBD2. This CDR3 contains 16 residues. V dropped 4 bases and J dropped 4; count of bases not matched to a gene: 12. The germline CDR1 and CDR2 sequences are SGHNT and YYREEE (reference sequence).

The V gene is TRBV5-1, the J gene TRBJ1-4, with D perhaps matching TRBD1 (5 bases). Trimming removed 0 bases from V and 0 bases from J, with 12 bases in between. The germline V gene has CDR1 SGHRS and CDR2 YFSETQ. The CDR3 is 17 amino acids. Here the CDR3 reads CASSLADSEATNEKLFF. CDR3 nucleotide sequence: TGCGCCAGCAGCTTGGCAGACAGTGAGGCAACTAATGAAAAACTGTTTTTT.

This chain connects TRBV4-1 to TRBJ1-1; no reliable D call. The CDR3 has 13 residues. The V and J ends lost 2 bases and 1 base respectively, with 5 bases between them. Germline V gene sequence: CDR1 MGHRA, CDR2 YSYEKL. CDR3 DNA sequence: TGCGCCAGCAGCCAACTGCAGAACACTGAAGCTTTCTTT. It translates to CASSQLQNTEAFF.

This chain uses TRBV6-5 with TRBJ2-2; no clear D. Trimming took off 7 bases at V and 1 base at J, with 13 bases between the two ends. Germline-derived CDR1 and CDR2 are MNHEY and SVGAGI. The CDR3 is made up of 15 amino acids. CDR3 DNA: TGTGCCAGCACCCTTCTAGACGGGAACACCGGGGAGCTGTTTTTT. Translating it yields CASTLLDGNTGELFF.

As concerns this clone: Other DNA variants within this sample encode the same CDR3. V is TRBV5-6 and J is TRBJ1-1, with D uncertain. V was pared by 1 base and J by 0 bases, with 4 bases between. Germline V gene lookup returns CDR1 SGHDT and CDR2 YYEEEE. This CDR3 has 13 amino acids. Here the CDR3 reads CASSLFVNTEAFF. As DNA, the CDR3 is TGTGCCAGCAGCTTGTTTGTGAACACTGAAGCTTTCTTT.

This chain links TRBV5-1 with TRBJ2-5, with 10 bases fitting TRBD2. CDR1 is SGHRS and CDR2 is YFSETQ in the germline V gene. There are 16 residues in the CDR3. V gave up 4 bases and J gave up 0 bases; unmatched junction bases: 6. The CDR3 DNA reads TGCGCCAGCAGCCGACTAGCGGGCAAGTACCAAGAGACCCAGTACTTC. It translates to CASSRLAGKYQETQYF.

The V call is TRBV9, the J call TRBJ2-7; D unclear. This CDR3 has 13 residues. CDR1 is SGDLS, CDR2 YYNGEE, per germline. The V gene lost 3 bases and the J gene lost 4 bases, with 11 bases spanning the gap. CDR3 in amino acids: CASSAPGRYEQYF. The CDR3 DNA sequence: TGTGCCAGCAGCGCCCCCGGACGTTACGAGCAGTACTTC. The full variable domain, with the rest looked up from reference TRBV9 and TRBJ2-7, is DSGVTQTPKHLITATGQRVTLRCSPRSGDLSVYWYQQSLDQGLQFLIQYYNGEERAKGNILERFSAQQFPDLHSELNLSSLELGDSALYFCASSAPGRYEQYFGPGTRLTVT.

This clone was counted a single time. Other DNA sequences in this sample translate to the same CDR3. The chain recombines TRBV6-5 with TRBJ2-1, with D possibly TRBD2 on 6 matching bases. The CDR3 loop spans 14 amino acids. Germline V gene lookup returns CDR1 MNHEY and CDR2 SVGAGI. The V and J ends lost 0 bases and 5 bases respectively, with 8 bases between them. Here the CDR3 reads CASSYSEGNNEQFF. Written as DNA, the CDR3 is TGTGCCAGCAGTTACTCGGAGGGCAACAATGAGCAGTTCTTC.

In its sample, this clone was seen once. The chain couples TRBV13 to TRBJ2-7; TRBD1 aligns across 9 bases. V shed 4 bases, J shed 6 bases, and the junction held 7 bases outside the gene matches. This CDR3 has 14 residues. Germline CDR1 and CDR2: PRHDT and FYEKMQ (reference sequence). The CDR3 here is CASSSDRGRGEQYF. In DNA form, the CDR3 reads TGTGCCAGCAGCTCGGACAGGGGAAGGGGCGAGCAGTACTTC.

On this clone itself: A read error is possible here, since a much larger clone lies one base away. The V call is TRBV9, the J call TRBJ2-3, with 11 nucleotides matching TRBD2. The CDR3 is 14 residues long. The V gene's germline CDR1 is SGDLS and CDR2 YYNGEE. Trimming removed 4 bases from V and 6 bases from J; junction bases left unmatched: 4. The CDR3 sequence is CASSISGREDTQYF. For the CDR3, the DNA is TGTGCCAGCAGCATTAGCGGGAGGGAGGATACGCAGTATTTT.

CDR3 amino acids: CASRNGPSSDTQYF. CDR3 DNA sequence: TGTGCCAGCCGAAACGGGCCGTCCTCTGATACGCAGTATTTT. This chain links TRBV6-1 with TRBJ2-3; unclear D gene. From germline, CDR1 is MNHNS and CDR2 SASEGT. Deletions cut 8 bases from V and 6 bases from J, with 18 bases between. The CDR3 loop spans 14 amino acids.

The chain couples TRBV11-2 to TRBJ2-1; possibly TRBD2 for D (6 bases). Germline-derived CDR1 and CDR2 are SGHAT and FQNNGV. Trimming cost V 5 bases and J 4 bases, with 18 bases left between them. The CDR3 is made up of 16 amino acids. CDR3 residues: CASSLTTRRNYNEQFF. The CDR3 DNA reads as TGTGCCAGCAGCCTGACGACTAGGCGAAATTACAATGAGCAGTTCTTC.

This clone was observed a handful of times. This chain connects TRBV30 to TRBJ2-1; TRBD2 aligns across 9 bases. The germline V gene has CDR1 GTSNPN and CDR2 SVGIG (reference sequence). V shed 2 bases, J shed 4 bases, and the junction held 12 bases outside the gene matches. The CDR3 is 17 residues long. The CDR3 loop is CAWSRIAGVEGYNEQFF. The DNA for the CDR3 is TGTGCCTGGAGTCGGATAGCGGGAGTTGAAGGATACAATGAGCAGTTCTTC. The full variable domain, in which reference TRBV30 and TRBJ2-1 provide the parts outside the CDR3, is SQTIHQWPATLVQPVGSPLSLECTVEGTSNPNLYWYRQAAGRGLQLLFYSVGIGQISSEVPQNLSASRPQDRQFILSSKKLLLSDSGFYLCAWSRIAGVEGYNEQFFGPGTRLTVL.

This clone was seen repeatedly, ten times or more. This chain connects TRBV7-9 to TRBJ2-2, with 8 nucleotides matching TRBD2. Germline V CDR1 and CDR2: SEHNR, FQNEAQ (reference sequence). The CDR3 contains 17 residues. Trimming took 2 bases from V and 5 from J; bases not matched to a gene: 10. CDR3 sequence: CASSLQGPGLGTGELFF. The CDR3 coding sequence is TGTGCCAGCAGCTTACAGGGTCCGGGACTAGGTACCGGGGAGCTGTTTTTT.

V and J are TRBV7-2 and TRBJ1-2, with TRBD1 matching 7 bases. The CDR3 is 17 residues long. Germline V gives CDR1 SGHTA, CDR2 FQGNSA. The ends lost 2 bases at V and 7 bases at J; junction bases unmatched: 16. Written as DNA, the CDR3 is TGTGCCAGCAGCTTAACTTGGATCGACAGGGTCGGCTTTGGCTACACCTTC. Encoded protein: CASSLTWIDRVGFGYTF.

The chain uses TRBV7-9 and TRBJ1-6; D is undetermined. From germline, CDR1 is SEHNR and CDR2 FQNEAQ (reference sequence). Deletions cut 4 bases from V and 8 bases from J, with 18 bases between. The CDR3 contains 16 residues. CDR3 residues: CASSSERAGLYSPLHF. DNA of the CDR3: TGTGCCAGCAGCTCAGAGAGAGCAGGCCTCTATTCACCCCTCCACTTT.

J is TRBJ2-2 and V is TRBV27, with TRBD2 matching 7 bases. The CDR3 is 16 residues long. The V segment lost 4 bases and the J segment 2 bases; nucleotides outside the gene matches: 7. Germline V gene sequence: CDR1 MNHEY, CDR2 SMNVEV (reference sequence). The CDR3 spells CASSSLSGVNTGELFF. In DNA, the CDR3 is TGTGCCAGCAGTTCACTAAGCGGGGTCAACACCGGGGAGCTGTTTTTT.

About this clone: Other DNA sequences in the sample encode the same CDR3. The rearrangement links TRBV27 to TRBJ2-1; D is perhaps TRBD2 (5 bases). Germline CDR1 and CDR2: MNHEY and SMNVEV (reference sequence). This CDR3 is 11 amino acids long. V was pared by 3 bases and J by 8 bases, with 5 bases between. The CDR3, as DNA: TGTGCCAGCAGTTTCGGGGATGAGCAGTTCTTC. It specifies CASSFGDEQFF.

The chain joins TRBV27 to TRBJ2-1, with a weak D call TRBD1 (6 bases). CDR1 is MNHEY and CDR2 is SMNVEV in the germline V gene (reference sequence). Trimming stripped 1 base from V and 4 bases from J, with 29 bases between. The CDR3 is 21 amino acids. The CDR3 loop reads CASSLWGLGSTLDNIYNEQFF. The CDR3 DNA reads as TGTGCCAGCAGTTTATGGGGGCTGGGGTCGACTTTAGACAATATATACAATGAGCAGTTCTTC.

The chain employs TRBV28 and TRBJ2-4; D uncertain. Germline CDR1 reads MDHEN; CDR2 reads SYDVKM. This CDR3 comprises 13 residues. Trimming shortened V by 7 bases and J by 7 bases, and 14 bases separated the two germline ends. This chain's CDR3 is CASNGLPMNIQYF. Here the CDR3 DNA reads TGTGCCAGCAACGGGCTACCAATGAACATTCAGTACTTC.

As for this clone: Other nucleotide sequences from this sample produce the same CDR3. The V call is TRBV27, the J call TRBJ2-7, with D unresolved. The CDR3 is made up of 13 amino acids. Germline V lookup: CDR1 MNHEY, CDR2 SMNVEV (reference sequence). V lost 3 bases, J lost 1 base, and 7 bases lay in between. The CDR3: CASSLQGSYEQYF. CDR3 sequence (DNA): TGTGCCAGCAGTTTGCAAGGGTCCTACGAGCAGTACTTC.

The chain is built from TRBV10-3 and TRBJ2-7, with 8 bases matching TRBD1. In germline, CDR1 is ENHRY, CDR2 SYGVKD. With 5 bases clipped from V and 2 bases from J, the junction kept 5 bases outside the gene matches. The CDR3 length is 14 residues. The CDR3 nucleotides are TGTGCCATCAGTCCGACAGGGGAAGCCTACGAGCAGTACTTC. Translated, it gives CAISPTGEAYEQYF.